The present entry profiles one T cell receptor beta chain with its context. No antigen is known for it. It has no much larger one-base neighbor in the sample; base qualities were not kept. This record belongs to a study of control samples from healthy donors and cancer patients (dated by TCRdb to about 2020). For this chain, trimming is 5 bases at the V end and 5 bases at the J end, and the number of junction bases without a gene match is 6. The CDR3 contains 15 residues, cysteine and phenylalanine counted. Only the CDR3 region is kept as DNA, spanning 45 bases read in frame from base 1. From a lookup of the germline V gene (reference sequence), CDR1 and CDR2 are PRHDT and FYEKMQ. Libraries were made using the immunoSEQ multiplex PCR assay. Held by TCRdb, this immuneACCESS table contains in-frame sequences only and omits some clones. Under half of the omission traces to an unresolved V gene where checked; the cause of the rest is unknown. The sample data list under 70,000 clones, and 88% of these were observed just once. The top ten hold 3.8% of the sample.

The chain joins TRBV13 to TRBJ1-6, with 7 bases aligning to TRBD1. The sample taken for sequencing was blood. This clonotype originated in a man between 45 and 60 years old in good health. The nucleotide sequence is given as TGTGCCAGCAGCCCCCGGGACAGAAATAATTCACCCCTCCACTTT. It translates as CASSPRDRNNSPLHF.